The 14 T cell receptor beta chains below all came from one sample that was sequenced in a study of cytotoxic CD8 clonotypes in ibrutinib-treated CLL. Sequencing used immunoSEQ multiplex PCR; TCRdb keeps in-frame clones, though not all of them. Here the sample spans about 140,000 clones, roughly 80% being singletons. Sequences were derived from PBMCs, sampled after 12 months of ibrutinib treatment. The receptors come from a human donor with chronic lymphocytic leukemia.

The V call is TRBV10-3, the J call TRBJ1-2, with 7 bases lining up with TRBD1. With V trimmed by 4 bases and J by 7 bases, 6 bases remained unmatched. Germline assignment: CDR1 ENHRY and CDR2 SYGVKD. The CDR3 consists of 13 residues. The CDR3 nucleotides are TGTGCCATCAGTGGGGGACAGTTACGTGGCTACACCTTC. Amino acids: CAISGGQLRGYTF.

The chain uses TRBV19 and TRBJ2-3; D not resolved. CDR1 LNHDA and CDR2 SQIVND come from the germline V gene (reference sequence). The V and J ends lost 3 bases and 5 bases respectively, with 6 bases between them. The CDR3 sequence is 12 residues long. In DNA, the CDR3 is TGTGCCAGTAGTATCTTAAGAGATACGCAGTATTTT. Its translation is CASSILRDTQYF.

This chain joins TRBV28 and TRBJ1-2, with D hard to call. From germline, CDR1 is MDHEN and CDR2 SYDVKM. Trimming took off 6 bases at V and 4 bases at J, with 18 bases between the two ends. CDR3 size: 15 residues. The CDR3 spells CASRPIPGYIYGYTF. As DNA, the CDR3 is TGTGCCAGCAGGCCCATCCCGGGCTACATCTATGGCTACACCTTC.

The V gene is TRBV7-6, the J gene TRBJ2-2; 8 bases map to TRBD1. The CDR3 has 16 residues. The V gene end was trimmed by 5 bases and the J gene end by 4 bases; junction bases not matched to a gene: 9. Germline V lookup: CDR1 SGHVS, CDR2 FNYEAQ. CDR3 DNA: TGTGCCAGCAGCCCCTCCCCAGGGGGCATCACCGGGGAGCTGTTTTTT. The encoded protein is CASSPSPGGITGELFF.

The CDR3 region is CASSISGGGYGYTF. CDR3 bases: TGTGCCAGTAGTATTTCAGGGGGAGGCTATGGCTACACCTTC. The V call is TRBV19, the J call TRBJ1-2; the match to TRBD1 covers 7 bases. Germline CDR1 LNHDA, CDR2 SQIVND (reference sequence). J lost 4 bases, V lost 3 bases, and 5 bases had no gene match. This CDR3 has 14 residues.

This chain links TRBV13 with TRBJ2-1, with D perhaps TRBD1 (6 bases). With 5 bases removed from V and 4 bases from J, the gap between germline ends came to 18 bases. The CDR3 length is 16 residues. The germline V gene encodes CDR1 PRHDT and CDR2 FYEKMQ (reference sequence). The CDR3 coding sequence is TGTGCCAGCAGCACGGGTGAGGGGGTGGGATACAATGAGCAGTTCTTC. Amino acids: CASSTGEGVGYNEQFF. Supplemented by reference TRBV13 and TRBJ2-1, the full variable domain reads AAGVIQSPRHLIKEKRETATLKCYPIPRHDTVYWYQQGPGQDPQFLISFYEKMQSDKGSIPDRFSAQQFSDYHSELNMSSLELGDSALYFCASSTGEGVGYNEQFFGPGTRLTVL.

The V gene is TRBV19, the J gene TRBJ1-2, with 7 bases lining up with TRBD1. Trimming removed 10 bases from V and 7 bases from J; junction bases left unmatched: 12. This CDR3 has 13 amino acids. Germline V gene lookup returns CDR1 LNHDA and CDR2 SQIVND (reference sequence). The CDR3 bases are TGTGCCATCAACAGGGCAGGGGGAGGTGGCTACACCTTC. Protein sequence: CAINRAGGGGYTF.

The chain uses TRBV7-3 and TRBJ1-1; no definite D call. CDR1 and CDR2 (germline): SGHTA, FQGTGA. The V end was cut by 2 bases, the J end by 1 base, with 5 bases between. CDR3 length: 13 amino acids. The DNA of the CDR3 is TGTGCCAGCAGCTTATTAGGGAACACTGAAGCTTTCTTT. Protein: CASSLLGNTEAFF.

V gene TRBV30 combines with J gene TRBJ2-7, with 7 bases aligning to TRBD1. This CDR3 has 15 residues. The V segment lost 3 bases and the J segment 5 bases; nucleotides outside the gene matches: 13. Germline V lookup: CDR1 GTSNPN, CDR2 SVGIG (reference sequence). The CDR3 DNA reads as TGTGCCTGGAGAACCACAGGGGTCTTTTTCGACGAGCAGTACTTC. This gives the protein CAWRTTGVFFDEQYF.

The chain has TRBV5-6 and TRBJ2-1; D is uncertain. There are 11 residues in the CDR3. V gave up 0 bases and J gave up 8 bases, with 3 bases separating them. From germline, CDR1 is SGHDT and CDR2 YYEEEE. The CDR3 protein is CASSLDHEQFF. Here the CDR3 DNA reads TGTGCCAGCAGCTTGGATCATGAGCAGTTCTTC.

This CDR3 is CATAAVESTDTQYF. CDR3 nucleotides: TGTGCCACGGCAGCAGTTGAATCCACAGATACGCAGTATTTT. This chain connects TRBV2 to TRBJ2-3; D remains unclear. Germline V CDR1 and CDR2: SNHLY, FYNNEI. The CDR3 runs 14 residues. The germline V and J ends were trimmed by 10 bases and 2 bases, with 16 bases remaining between them.

In its sample, this clone was seen a few times. The chain combines TRBV18 with TRBJ1-2, with TRBD1 as a possible D gene (5 bases). Germline CDR1 KGHSH, CDR2 LQKENI. V lost 2 bases and J 3 bases, leaving 13 bases between the germline ends. This CDR3 spans 15 amino acids. The CDR3 coding sequence is TGTGCCAGCTCACCAGGTGCGGGGCGCGACTATGGCTACACCTTC. This sequence encodes CASSPGAGRDYGYTF.

The chain joins TRBV7-6 to TRBJ2-4; unclear D gene. The CDR3 is 16 amino acids. The V end was cut by 0 bases, the J end by 0 bases, with 9 bases between. Germline assignment: CDR1 SGHVS and CDR2 FNYEAQ. CDR3 residues: CASSLARRVAKNIQYF. The CDR3 DNA reads as TGTGCCAGCAGCTTAGCCCGACGCGTAGCCAAAAACATTCAGTACTTC.

This chain connects TRBV11-2 to TRBJ2-1; no clear D gene. The CDR3 contains 13 residues. Germline assignment: CDR1 SGHAT and CDR2 FQNNGV. V dropped 4 bases and J dropped 2 bases, with 6 bases sitting between them. CDR3 DNA sequence: TGTGCCAGCAGCTCACTGACCTACAATGAGCAGTTCTTC. The encoded protein is CASSSLTYNEQFF.